Shown below are 10 T cell receptor beta chains from a single sample sequenced in a study of shared clonotypes between healthy human individuals. The table came from immunoSEQ multiplex PCR; TCRdb's copy has only in-frame clones and leaves some out. The sample holds over a million clones, about 96% seen once. Specimen: naive CD4+ T cells sorted from blood. The subset was: CD45RA+ positively selected. The receptor source for this set is a man aged 25 to 45 in good health.

A single count supports this clone. The chain carries TRBV2 and TRBJ2-3; 10 bases map to TRBD2. Trimming removed 10 bases from V and 6 bases from J; junction bases left unmatched: 10. This CDR3 region has 14 residues. Germline V gene lookup returns CDR1 SNHLY and CDR2 FYNNEI. CDR3 sequence: CAIFLAGEGDTQYF. The CDR3 bases are TGTGCCATCTTCCTAGCGGGAGAGGGTGATACGCAGTATTTT.

The chain links TRBV5-4 to TRBJ2-7; the match to TRBD2 covers 14 bases. The CDR3 is 17 residues long. V was clipped by 5 bases and J by 1 base; unmatched bases: 8. Per germline, CDR1 SGHNT and CDR2 YYREEE (reference sequence). CDR3 loop: CASRAGTSGRSSYEQYF. The CDR3 nucleotides read TGTGCCAGCAGAGCCGGGACTAGCGGGAGAAGTTCCTACGAGCAGTACTTC.

The V gene is TRBV21-1, the J gene TRBJ2-2; TRBD1 was called by the table and not checked on the DNA. TRBV21-1 is labeled a pseudogene. The CDR3 sequence is 16 residues long. Here the CDR3 reads CASSNHNRGNTGELFF. The CDR3 region has the DNA TGTGCCAGCAGCAATCATAACAGGGGTAACACCGGGGAGCTGTTTTTT.

This chain joins TRBV5-1 and TRBJ2-5, with TRBD2 identical over 8 bases. The ends lost 3 bases at V and 5 bases at J; junction bases unmatched: 9. The CDR3 has 15 amino acids. Germline lookup yields CDR1 SGHRS and CDR2 YFSETQ. CDR3 amino acids: CASSSPGLELETQYF. The DNA for the CDR3 is TGCGCCAGCAGCTCTCCGGGACTAGAGTTGGAGACCCAGTACTTC. The full variable domain, rest sourced from reference TRBV5-1 and TRBJ2-5, is KAGVTQTPRYLIKTRGQQVTLSCSPISGHRSVSWYQQTPGQGLQFLFEYFSETQRNKGNFPGRFSGRQFSNSRSEMNVSTLELGDSALYLCASSSPGLELETQYFGPGTRLLVL.

V gene TRBV6-4 combines with J gene TRBJ2-2; the D is unclear. There are 13 residues in the CDR3. Germline V gives CDR1 MRHNA, CDR2 SNTAGT. V was pared by 0 bases and J by 3 bases, with 2 bases between. The CDR3 loop is CASSDSYTGELFF. In nucleotides, the CDR3 is TGTGCCAGCAGTGACTCGTACACCGGGGAGCTGTTTTTT.

The genes are TRBV28 and TRBJ2-3; D perhaps matches TRBD1 (6 bases). The V and J ends lost 4 bases and 1 base respectively, with 12 bases between them. This CDR3 is 15 amino acids long. Germline assignment: CDR1 MDHEN and CDR2 SYDVKM. CDR3 DNA sequence: TGTGCCAGCAGTTCCACAGGGTCCGGCACAGATACGCAGTATTTT. This sequence encodes CASSSTGSGTDTQYF.

The chain is built from TRBV15 and TRBJ2-5; 7 bases map to TRBD1. This CDR3 has 14 residues. V lost 1 base, J lost 1 base, and 0 bases stayed unmatched. Germline V gene sequence: CDR1 LNHNV, CDR2 YYDKDF (reference sequence). CDR3 region: CATSRGQGQETQYF. The DNA of the CDR3 is TGTGCCACCAGCAGAGGACAGGGCCAAGAGACCCAGTACTTC.

This chain links TRBV18 with TRBJ1-1, with D tentatively TRBD1 (5 bases). The V end was cut by 3 bases, the J end by 1 base, with 12 bases between. CDR1 and CDR2 (germline): KGHSH, LQKENI. CDR3 length equals 15 residues. The DNA of the CDR3 is TGTGCCAGCTCACCTATTGGGACGGGGAACACTGAAGCTTTCTTT. Residues: CASSPIGTGNTEAFF.

V usage is TRBV7-8 and J usage is TRBJ1-1; D is perhaps TRBD1 (5 bases). The CDR3 is made up of 15 amino acids. Trimming took off 2 bases at V and 1 base at J, with 11 bases between the two ends. The germline V gene has CDR1 SGHVS and CDR2 FQNEAQ. The CDR3 DNA reads TGTGCCAGCAGCTTATTTGGGACGGAGAACACTGAAGCTTTCTTT. Translated: CASSLFGTENTEAFF.

The V and J genes are TRBV6-5 and TRBJ2-7; the match to TRBD1 covers 7 bases. Unmatched junction bases numbered 9, after V lost 6 bases and J lost 4 bases. Per germline, CDR1 MNHEY and CDR2 SVGAGI. This CDR3 comprises 14 residues. The CDR3 sequence is CASRPTGDWYEQYF. The CDR3 DNA sequence: TGTGCCAGCAGACCTACAGGGGATTGGTACGAGCAGTACTTC.